The 8 T cell receptor beta chains listed next were all sequenced from one sample in a study of molecular identifiers for immune sequencing clone quantification (dated by TCRdb to about 2018). Libraries were made using PCR. Sequenced using a NextSeq 500. The public reads were reanalyzed by TCRdb: fastp trimming at Q25, MiXCR alignment, in-frame beta chains only. Rows matching on CDR3 protein sequence are summarized as one entry with the most common DNA and genes. Here the sample has 90,000 to 120,000 distinct CDR3 sequences; roughly 38% occur a single time. Jointly, the top ten make up less than 5.5% of the sample. The sequenced sample consisted of naive CD8+ T cells from blood, with Jurkat cell RNA spiked in. The meaning of the sample's cell subset or site label: FACS-sorted CD8+CD4-CCR7+CD45RA+ naive T cells. All receptors derive from a human donor in good health. Some libraries in this study had Jurkat cell RNA spiked in.

This clonotype was seen at least ten times. The chain recombines TRBV4-3 with TRBJ2-7; the match to TRBD2 covers 9 bases. J lost 4 bases, V lost 4 bases, and 2 bases had no gene match. The CDR3 covers 13 residues. CDR1 is LGHNA and CDR2 is YSLEER in the germline V gene. CDR3 amino acids: CASSPSGMYEQYF. The CDR3 DNA reads TGCGCCAGCAGCCCTAGCGGGATGTACGAGCAGTACTTC.

This clonotype showed up many times. The chain links TRBV29-1 to TRBJ2-2; D uncertain. This CDR3 is 15 amino acids long. Germline V gives CDR1 SQVTM, CDR2 ANQGSEA. Trimming left V 3 bases short and J 0 bases short, with 11 bases between. In nucleotides, the CDR3 is TGCAGCGTTGACCCAGGAGTTACGAACACCGGGGAGCTGTTTTTT. It is translated as CSVDPGVTNTGELFF.

CDR3 residues: CASSLSPEASGRLVGSYEQYF. CDR3 coding DNA: TGTGCCAGCAGTTTATCCCCGGAGGCTAGCGGGAGGCTAGTAGGCTCCTACGAGCAGTACTTC. The V call is TRBV28, the J call TRBJ2-7; 11 bases fit TRBD2. Losses at the gene ends were 1 base for V and 0 bases for J; bases not matched to a gene: 17. The germline V gene encodes CDR1 MDHEN and CDR2 SYDVKM. The CDR3 sequence is 21 residues long.

The rearrangement uses TRBV6-5 and TRBJ1-6; D is uncertain. This CDR3 has 13 amino acids. Germline CDR1 and CDR2: MNHEY and SVGAGI. V was cut by 5 bases and J by 10 bases, with 12 bases left in between. The CDR3 DNA reads TGTGCCAGCAGTCCTAGCTTAGGCTCACCCCTCCACTTT. Translated, it gives CASSPSLGSPLHF.

Details on this clonotype: One end of the junction does not line up with germline, which may come from a read error. The rearrangement uses TRBV28 and TRBJ2-5; 11 positions match TRBD2. Germline CDR1 and CDR2: MDHEN and SYDVKM. The CDR3 contains 15 residues. CDR3 nucleotide sequence: TGTGCCTGCTCCTTACTAGCGGGAGTACAAGAGACCCAGGACTTC. Translating it yields CACSLLAGVQETQDF.

This chain uses TRBV13 with TRBJ2-7; D is unclear. V lost 2 bases and J lost 2, with 7 bases in between. The CDR3 is 13 amino acids. CDR1 is PRHDT and CDR2 is FYEKMQ in the germline V gene (reference sequence). This chain's CDR3 is CASSLTSPYEQYF. CDR3 nucleotide sequence: TGTGCCAGCAGCTTAACGTCTCCCTACGAGCAGTACTTC.

This chain uses TRBV13 with TRBJ1-5; D ambiguous. Germline V gene data show CDR1 as PRHDT and CDR2 as FYEKMQ (reference sequence). Trimming left V 4 bases short and J 6 bases short, with 7 bases between. CDR3 length equals 12 residues. As DNA, the CDR3 is TGTGCCAGCAGCTCGCCGGGTCAGCCCCAGCATTTT. This sequence encodes CASSSPGQPQHF.

The rearrangement links TRBV18 to TRBJ2-1, with D hard to call. Germline values: CDR1 KGHSH, CDR2 LQKENI. The CDR3 runs 11 residues. With 11 bases removed from V and 10 bases from J, the gap between germline ends came to 15 bases. CDR3 nucleotide sequence: TGTGCCGGCCGAGATATTCGGGAGCAGTTCTTC. The encoded protein is CAGRDIREQFF.